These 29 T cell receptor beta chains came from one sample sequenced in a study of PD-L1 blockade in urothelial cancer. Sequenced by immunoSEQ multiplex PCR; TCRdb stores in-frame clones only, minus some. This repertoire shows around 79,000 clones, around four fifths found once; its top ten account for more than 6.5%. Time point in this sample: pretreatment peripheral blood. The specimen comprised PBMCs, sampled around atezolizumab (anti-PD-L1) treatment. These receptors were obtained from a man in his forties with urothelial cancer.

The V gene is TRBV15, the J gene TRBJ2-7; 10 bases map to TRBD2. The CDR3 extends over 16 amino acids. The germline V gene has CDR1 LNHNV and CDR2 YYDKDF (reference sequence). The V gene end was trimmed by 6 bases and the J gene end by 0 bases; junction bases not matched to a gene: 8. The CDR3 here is CATSHISGRSSYEQYF. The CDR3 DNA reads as TGTGCCACCAGTCATATTAGCGGGAGGTCCTCCTACGAGCAGTACTTC.

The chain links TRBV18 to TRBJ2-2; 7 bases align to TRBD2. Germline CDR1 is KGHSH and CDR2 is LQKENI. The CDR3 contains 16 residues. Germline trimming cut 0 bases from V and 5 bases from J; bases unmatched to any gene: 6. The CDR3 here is CASSPPWEGRTGELFF. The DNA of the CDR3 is TGTGCCAGCTCACCACCGTGGGAGGGGAGGACCGGGGAGCTGTTTTTT.

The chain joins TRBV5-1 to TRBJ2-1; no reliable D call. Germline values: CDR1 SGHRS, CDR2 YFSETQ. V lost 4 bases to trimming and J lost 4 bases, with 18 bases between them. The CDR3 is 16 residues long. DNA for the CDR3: TGCGCCAGCAGCAAAACACGCGTTGACGGGTACAATGAGCAGTTCTTC. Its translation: CASSKTRVDGYNEQFF.

The CDR3 reads CASKMGSYGYTF. CDR3 DNA sequence: TGTGCCAGCAAAATGGGGAGCTATGGCTACACCTTC. The rearrangement joins TRBV6-1 to TRBJ1-2; D is uncertain. CDR3 length equals 12 residues. Trimming stripped 7 bases from V and 4 bases from J, with 10 bases between. Germline loops: CDR1 MNHNS, CDR2 SASEGT.

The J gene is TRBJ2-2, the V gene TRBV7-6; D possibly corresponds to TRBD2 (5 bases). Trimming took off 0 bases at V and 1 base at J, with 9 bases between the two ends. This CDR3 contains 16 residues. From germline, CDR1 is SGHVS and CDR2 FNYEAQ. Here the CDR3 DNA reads TGTGCCAGCAGCTTAGCGCGGGTCGGGAACACCGGGGAGCTGTTTTTT. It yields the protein CASSLARVGNTGELFF.

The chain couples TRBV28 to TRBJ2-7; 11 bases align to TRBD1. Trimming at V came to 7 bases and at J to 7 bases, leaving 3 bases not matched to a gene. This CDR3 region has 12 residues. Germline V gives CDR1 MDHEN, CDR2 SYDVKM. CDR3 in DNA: TGTGCCAGCATCGGGACAGGGGGAGAGCAGTACTTC. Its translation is CASIGTGGEQYF.

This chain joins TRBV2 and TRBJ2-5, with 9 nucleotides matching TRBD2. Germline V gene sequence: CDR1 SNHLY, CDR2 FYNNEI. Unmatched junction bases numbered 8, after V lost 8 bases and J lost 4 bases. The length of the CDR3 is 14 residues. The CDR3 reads CASEIAGARETQYF. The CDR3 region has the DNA TGTGCCAGCGAGATAGCGGGAGCACGAGAGACCCAGTACTTC.

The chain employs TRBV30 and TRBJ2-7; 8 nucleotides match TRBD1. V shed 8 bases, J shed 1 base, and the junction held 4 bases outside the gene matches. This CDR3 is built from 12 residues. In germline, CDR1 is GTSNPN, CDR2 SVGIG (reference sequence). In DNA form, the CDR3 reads TGTGCCGGAAGGACAGGGTCCTACGAGCAGTACTTC. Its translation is CAGRTGSYEQYF.

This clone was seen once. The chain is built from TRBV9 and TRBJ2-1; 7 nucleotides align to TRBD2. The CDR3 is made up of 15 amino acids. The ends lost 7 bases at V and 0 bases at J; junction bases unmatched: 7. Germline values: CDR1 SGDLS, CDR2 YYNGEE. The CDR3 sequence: CASGGSGGSYNEQFF. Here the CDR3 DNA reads TGTGCCAGCGGAGGCTCGGGAGGCTCCTACAATGAGCAGTTCTTC.

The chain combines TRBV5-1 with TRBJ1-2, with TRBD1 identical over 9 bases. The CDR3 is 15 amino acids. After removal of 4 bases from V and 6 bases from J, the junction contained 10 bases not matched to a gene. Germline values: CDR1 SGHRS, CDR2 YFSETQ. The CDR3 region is CASSARDRDLNGYTF. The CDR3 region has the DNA TGCGCCAGCAGCGCCCGGGACAGGGACCTCAATGGCTACACCTTC. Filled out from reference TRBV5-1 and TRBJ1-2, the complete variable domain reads KAGVTQTPRYLIKTRGQQVTLSCSPISGHRSVSWYQQTPGQGLQFLFEYFSETQRNKGNFPGRFSGRQFSNSRSEMNVSTLELGDSALYLCASSARDRDLNGYTFGSGTRLTVV.

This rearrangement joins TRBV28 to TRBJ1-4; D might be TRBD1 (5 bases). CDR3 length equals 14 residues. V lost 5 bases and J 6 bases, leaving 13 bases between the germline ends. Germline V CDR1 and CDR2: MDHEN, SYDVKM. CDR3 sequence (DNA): TGTGCCAGCAGTGCCCCGGGGGTAGATGAAAAACTGTTTTTT. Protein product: CASSAPGVDEKLFF.

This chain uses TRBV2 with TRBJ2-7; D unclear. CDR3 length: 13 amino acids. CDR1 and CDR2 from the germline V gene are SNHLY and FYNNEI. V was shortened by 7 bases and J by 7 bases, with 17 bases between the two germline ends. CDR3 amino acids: CASNLLTLGEQYF. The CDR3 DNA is TGTGCCAGCAACCTCCTGACTCTCGGGGAGCAGTACTTC.

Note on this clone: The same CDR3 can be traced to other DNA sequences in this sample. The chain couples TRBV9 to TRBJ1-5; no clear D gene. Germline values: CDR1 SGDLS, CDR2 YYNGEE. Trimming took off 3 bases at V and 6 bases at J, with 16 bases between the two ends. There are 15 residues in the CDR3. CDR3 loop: CASSARPGEGQPQHF. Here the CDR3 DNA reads TGTGCCAGCAGCGCCCGTCCCGGAGAGGGTCAGCCCCAGCATTTT.

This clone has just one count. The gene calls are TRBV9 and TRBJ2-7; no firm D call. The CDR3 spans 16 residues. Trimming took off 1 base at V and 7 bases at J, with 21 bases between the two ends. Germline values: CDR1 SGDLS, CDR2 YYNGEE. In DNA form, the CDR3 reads TGTGCCAGCAGCGTATCCCCCCATTTATTGCCCGGTGAGCAGTACTTC. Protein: CASSVSPHLLPGEQYF.

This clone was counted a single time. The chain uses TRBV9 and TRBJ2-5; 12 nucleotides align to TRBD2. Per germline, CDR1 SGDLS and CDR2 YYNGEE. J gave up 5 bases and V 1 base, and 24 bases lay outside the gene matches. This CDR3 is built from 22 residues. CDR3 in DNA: TGTGCCAGCAGCGTATCCCCACCCCCCACCCAGAGACTAGCGGGAGTACGGGAGACCCAGTACTTC. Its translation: CASSVSPPPTQRLAGVRETQYF. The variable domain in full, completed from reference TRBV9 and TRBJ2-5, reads DSGVTQTPKHLITATGQRVTLRCSPRSGDLSVYWYQQSLDQGLQFLIQYYNGEERAKGNILERFSAQQFPDLHSELNLSSLELGDSALYFCASSVSPPPTQRLAGVRETQYFGPGTRLLVL.

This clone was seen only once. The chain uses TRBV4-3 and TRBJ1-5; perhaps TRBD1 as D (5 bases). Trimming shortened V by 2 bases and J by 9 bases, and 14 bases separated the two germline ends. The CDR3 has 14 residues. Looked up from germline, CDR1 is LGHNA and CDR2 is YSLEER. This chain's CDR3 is CASSQNKGLGPQHF. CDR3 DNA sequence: TGCGCCAGCAGCCAAAATAAGGGGTTGGGGCCCCAGCATTTT.

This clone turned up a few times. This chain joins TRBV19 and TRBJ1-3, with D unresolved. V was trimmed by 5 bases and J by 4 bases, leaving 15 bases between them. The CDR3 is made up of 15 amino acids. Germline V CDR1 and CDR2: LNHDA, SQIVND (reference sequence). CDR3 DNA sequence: TGTGCCAGTAGTCTATCGGCGGCCCGGGGAAACACCATATATTTT. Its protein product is CASSLSAARGNTIYF.

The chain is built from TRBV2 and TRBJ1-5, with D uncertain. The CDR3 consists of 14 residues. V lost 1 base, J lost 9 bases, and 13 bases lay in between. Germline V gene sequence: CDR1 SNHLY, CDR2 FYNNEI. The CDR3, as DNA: TGTGCCAGCAGTGAAGTCGGGCTAGGGAGGCCCCAGCATTTT. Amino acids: CASSEVGLGRPQHF. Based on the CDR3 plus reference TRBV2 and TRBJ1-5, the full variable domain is EPEVTQTPSHQVTQMGQEVILRCVPISNHLYFYWYRQILGQKVEFLVSFYNNEISEKSEIFDDQFSVERPDGSNFTLKIRSTKLEDSAMYFCASSEVGLGRPQHFGDGTRLSIL.

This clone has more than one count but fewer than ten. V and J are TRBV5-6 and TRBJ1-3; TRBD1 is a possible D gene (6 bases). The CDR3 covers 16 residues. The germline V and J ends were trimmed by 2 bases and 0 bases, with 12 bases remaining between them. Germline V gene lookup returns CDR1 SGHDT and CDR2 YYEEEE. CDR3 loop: CASSFNRVRSGNTIYF. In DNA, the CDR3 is TGTGCCAGCAGCTTTAACAGGGTCCGCTCTGGAAACACCATATATTTT.

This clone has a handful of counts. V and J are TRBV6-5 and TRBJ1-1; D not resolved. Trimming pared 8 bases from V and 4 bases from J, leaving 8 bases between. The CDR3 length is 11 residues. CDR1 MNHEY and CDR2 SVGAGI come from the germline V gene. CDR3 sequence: CASGTVTEAFF. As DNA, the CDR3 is TGTGCCAGCGGAACAGTCACTGAAGCTTTCTTT.

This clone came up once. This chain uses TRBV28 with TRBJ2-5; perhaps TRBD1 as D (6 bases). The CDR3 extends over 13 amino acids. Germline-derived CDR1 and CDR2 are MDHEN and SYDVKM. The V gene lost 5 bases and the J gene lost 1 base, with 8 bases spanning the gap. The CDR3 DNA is TGTGCCAGCAGTCCGACAGGCCAAGAGACCCAGTACTTC. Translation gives CASSPTGQETQYF.

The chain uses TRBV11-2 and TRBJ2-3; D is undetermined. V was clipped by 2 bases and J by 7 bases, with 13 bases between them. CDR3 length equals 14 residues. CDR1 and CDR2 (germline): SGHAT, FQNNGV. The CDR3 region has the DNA TGTGCCAGCAGCTTATCCCTGACTTCGAATACGCAGTATTTT. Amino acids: CASSLSLTSNTQYF.

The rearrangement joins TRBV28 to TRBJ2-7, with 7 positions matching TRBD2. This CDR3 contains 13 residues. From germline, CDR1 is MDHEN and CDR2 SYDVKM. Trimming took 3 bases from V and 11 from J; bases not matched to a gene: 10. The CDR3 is CASSFRAAGEKYF. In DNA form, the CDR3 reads TGTGCCAGCAGTTTCAGGGCGGCGGGAGAAAAGTACTTC.

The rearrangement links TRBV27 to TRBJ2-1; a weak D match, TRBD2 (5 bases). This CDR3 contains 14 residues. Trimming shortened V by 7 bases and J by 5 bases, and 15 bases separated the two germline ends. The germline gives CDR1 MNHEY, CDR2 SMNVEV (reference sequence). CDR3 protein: CASNRWTGNNEQFF. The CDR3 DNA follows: TGTGCCAGCAACCGATGGACGGGGAACAATGAGCAGTTCTTC.

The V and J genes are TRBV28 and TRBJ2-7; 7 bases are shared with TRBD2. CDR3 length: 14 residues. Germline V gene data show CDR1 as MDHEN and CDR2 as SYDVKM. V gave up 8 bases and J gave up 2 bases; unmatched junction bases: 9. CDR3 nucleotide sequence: TGTGCCAGCCAAGCTCCTAGCGGACCCTACGAGCAGTACTTC. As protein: CASQAPSGPYEQYF.

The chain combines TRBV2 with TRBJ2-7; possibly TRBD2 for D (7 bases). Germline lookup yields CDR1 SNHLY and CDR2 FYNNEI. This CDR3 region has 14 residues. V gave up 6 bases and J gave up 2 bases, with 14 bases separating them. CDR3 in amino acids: CASSRGLAAYEQYF. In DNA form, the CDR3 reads TGTGCCAGCAGCCGGGGGCTAGCGGCCTACGAGCAGTACTTC. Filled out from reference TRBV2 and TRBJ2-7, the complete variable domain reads EPEVTQTPSHQVTQMGQEVILRCVPISNHLYFYWYRQILGQKVEFLVSFYNNEISEKSEIFDDQFSVERPDGSNFTLKIRSTKLEDSAMYFCASSRGLAAYEQYFGPGTRLTVT.

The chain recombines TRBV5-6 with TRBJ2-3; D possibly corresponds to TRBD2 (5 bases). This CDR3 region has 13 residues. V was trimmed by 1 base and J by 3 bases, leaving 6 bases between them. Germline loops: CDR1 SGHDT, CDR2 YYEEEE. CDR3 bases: TGTGCCAGCAGCTTGTCGGGGACAGATACGCAGTATTTT. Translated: CASSLSGTDTQYF.

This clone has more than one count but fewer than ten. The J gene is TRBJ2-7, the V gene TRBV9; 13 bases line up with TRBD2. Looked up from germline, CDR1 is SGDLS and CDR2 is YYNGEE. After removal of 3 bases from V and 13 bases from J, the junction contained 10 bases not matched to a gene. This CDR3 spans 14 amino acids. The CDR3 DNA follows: TGTGCCAGCAGCGCCCGGACTAGCGGGAGCTCAAAATACTTC. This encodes CASSARTSGSSKYF. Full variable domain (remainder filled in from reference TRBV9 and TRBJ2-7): DSGVTQTPKHLITATGQRVTLRCSPRSGDLSVYWYQQSLDQGLQFLIQYYNGEERAKGNILERFSAQQFPDLHSELNLSSLELGDSALYFCASSARTSGSSKYFGPGTRLTVT.

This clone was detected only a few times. CDR3 sequence (DNA): TGCGCCAGCAGTCTAACGGCGGGAGGAGGGTACGAGCAGTACTTC. This encodes CASSLTAGGGYEQYF. The chain couples TRBV5-1 to TRBJ2-7; 8 bases line up with TRBD2. Germline V gene data show CDR1 as SGHRS and CDR2 as YFSETQ. Trimming removed 5 bases from V and 4 bases from J; junction bases left unmatched: 11. The CDR3 totals 15 residues.